Following are 2 T cell receptor beta chains from one sample sequenced in a study of cytomegalovirus exposure and HLA in healthy donors. Amplification used 60 Vbeta primers and 13 Jbeta primers. Produced via immunoSEQ multiplex PCR; TCRdb's table is partial and in-frame only. Of about 190,000 clones detected, roughly 86% appear once; the ten largest clones hold under 2%. Sequencing was performed on PBMCs. The receptor set was obtained from a woman younger than 30 in good health and CMV-seronegative.

The rearrangement joins TRBV28 to TRBJ2-1, with 8 bases aligning to TRBD2. Germline V lookup: CDR1 MDHEN, CDR2 SYDVKM. CDR3 length: 14 amino acids. Trimming cost V 5 bases and J 1 base; bases outside gene matches: 1. In DNA, the CDR3 is TGTGCCAGCAGTGCGGGGGGATCCTACAATGAGCAGTTCTTC. Its protein product is CASSAGGSYNEQFF.

This chain connects TRBV7-9 to TRBJ2-7; TRBD2 agrees at 7 bases. The CDR3 runs to 14 residues. The trim removed 1 base at V and 5 bases at J, leaving 5 bases unmatched. The germline V gene encodes CDR1 SEHNR and CDR2 FQNEAQ (reference sequence). This chain's CDR3 is CASSLGGSANEQYF. CDR3 nucleotides: TGTGCCAGCAGCTTAGGCGGGAGTGCCAACGAGCAGTACTTC.